A selection of T cell receptor beta chains follows, all from one sample in a study of CD8+CD57+ T cells in acquired aplastic anemia. TCRdb recomputed calls from the reads with MiXCR, one row per CDR3 protein. The sample carries 350,000 to 450,000 distinct CDR3 sequences, 60% to 80% recorded once. The sample was sorted CD4+, CD8+, or CD8+CD57+ T cells (not recorded which) from PBMCs. The receptors shown here come from a human donor in good health, serving as a control. CDR3s include the opening cysteine and the closing phenylalanine or tryptophan. The order of the fields is V gene, D gene, clone size, J gene, CDR3 protein, CDR3 DNA. The D gene is left open where the match is weak. Clone size appears in some rows only: once, few, many, or a class for an expanded clone.

>TRBV7-2|TRBD1|NA|TRBJ2-5
CASSLTGGDETQYF
TGTGCCAGCAGCTTAACAGGGGGCGACGAGACCCAGTACTTC
>TRBV7-8|NA|NA|TRBJ1-1
CASREGEGSPEALF
TGTGCCAGCAGGGAGGGGGAAGGCTCCCCTGAAGCTCTCTTT
>TRBV4-1|NA|NA|TRBJ1-1
CASSQDPSGTEAFF
TGCGCCAGCAGCCAAGATCCCTCAGGGACTGAAGCTTTCTTT
>TRBV7-2|NA|many|TRBJ2-5
CASSLYGGVQETQYF
TGTGCCAGCAGCTTATACGGGGGAGTCCAAGAGACCCAGTACTTC
>TRBV7-2|NA|NA|TRBJ2-7
CASSLSNEATIWDEQYF
TGTGCCAGCAGCTTATCTAACGAGGCCACCATTTGGGACGAGCAGTACTTC
>TRBV20-1|NA|few|TRBJ1-5
CSAAGTPHSNQPQHF
TGCAGTGCAGCCGGGACGCCACATAGCAATCAGCCCCAGCATTTT
>TRBV20-1|NA|NA|TRBJ1-2
CSAIGSAENTF
TGCAGTGCAATCGGGTCAGCGGAGAACACCTTC
>TRBV25-1|NA|NA|TRBJ2-3
CASSEVAGTDTLYF
TGTGCCAGCAGTGAAGTGGCGGGGACAGATACGCTGTATTTT
>TRBV20-1|NA|NA|TRBJ1-2
CSARTARQLDGYTF
TGCAGTGCTAGAACAGCACGCCAACTGGATGGCTACACCTTC
>TRBV10-3|NA|NA|TRBJ1-3
CAITRDIGNTIYF
TGTGCCATCACCCGGGACATTGGAAACACCATATATTTT
>TRBV2|NA|NA|TRBJ2-5
CASVAGSKETQYF
TGTGCCAGCGTCGCAGGTTCAAAGGAGACCCAGTACTTC
>TRBV20-1|NA|NA|TRBJ2-2
CSAQGWQGNTGELFF
TGCAGTGCTCAGGGATGGCAAGGGAACACCGGGGAGCTGTTTTTT
>TRBV6-6|TRBD2|NA|TRBJ2-1
CASSEEVRGVLYNEQFF
TGTGCCAGCAGTGAAGAAGTGCGGGGGGTCCTCTACAATGAGCAGTTCTTC
>TRBV20-1|NA|NA|TRBJ1-1
CSVSFGTYNSFF
TGCAGTGTATCCTTTGGCACCTATAATTCTTTCTTT
>TRBV7-2|NA|once|TRBJ1-1
CASSLARDLNTEAFF
TGTGCCAGCAGCTTAGCGCGGGACCTAAACACTGAAGCTTTCTTT
>TRBV2|TRBD2|NA|TRBJ2-5
CASRRLAGARGETQYF
TGTGCCAGCAGGAGACTAGCGGGGGCCCGGGGGGAGACGCAGTATTTC
>TRBV7-9|TRBD2|NA|TRBJ2-7
CASSLVGGADEQDF
TGTGCCAGCAGCTTAGTCGGGGGGGCGGACGAGCAGGACTTC
>TRBV7-2|TRBD1|NA|TRBJ2-3
CASSSPTGGKYTQYF
TGTGCCAGCAGCTCCCCGACAGGGGGCAAATATACGCAGTATTTT
>TRBV19|TRBD1|NA|TRBJ1-1
CASSTTGTNTEAFF
TGTGCCAGTAGTACGACAGGGACGAACACTGAAGCTTTCTTT
>TRBV9|TRBD1|once|TRBJ2-7
CASSGEGQGGALYF
TGTGCCAGCAGCGGAGAGGGACAGGGGGGCGCGCTGTACTTC
>TRBV14|TRBD1|many|TRBJ2-2
CASSQDLDRANTGELFF
TGTGCCAGCAGCCAAGATTTGGACAGGGCGAACACCGGGGAGCTGTTTTTT
>TRBV10-3|NA|many|TRBJ2-5
CAISEKGPQETQYF
TGTGCCATCAGTGAAAAAGGACCCCAAGAGACCCAGTACTTC
>TRBV7-2|NA|NA|TRBJ2-7
CASSWGEAYEQYF
TGTGCCAGCAGCTGGGGGGAAGCCTACGAGCAGTACTTC
>TRBV7-3|NA|once|TRBJ1-1
CASSLESLNAYAFF
TGCGCCAGCAGTTTGGAATCCTTAAATGCCTACGCCTTCTTT
>TRBV20-1|NA|once|TRBJ2-1
CSARQPGTYNEQFF
TGCAGTGCCAGACAGCCTGGGACCTACAATGAGCAGTTCTTC
>TRBV20-1|TRBD1|NA|TRBJ1-2
CSAKGTGVAYGYTF
TGCAGTGCTAAAGGGACAGGGGTGGCCTATGGCTACACCTTC
>TRBV5-1|TRBD2|NA|TRBJ2-2
CASSSWSSGGTGELFF
TGCGCCAGCAGCTCTTGGTCTAGCGGGGGAACCGGGGAGCTGTTTTTT
>TRBV2|TRBD1|NA|TRBJ1-4
CASSSGGQGNELLFF
TGTGCCAGCAGTTCCGGGGGACAGGGGAATGAACTGCTGTTTTTT
>TRBV12-3/TRBV12-4|TRBD1|NA|TRBJ2-7
CASSRWDSYEQYF
TGTGCCAGCAGTCGCTGGGACAGTTATGAGCAGTACTTC
>TRBV15|NA|NA|TRBJ1-1
CATSSTWNTDALF
TGTGCCACCAGCAGTACCTGGAACACTGACGCTCTCTTT
>TRBV5-1|TRBD2|many|TRBJ2-3
CASSAGGYTDTQYF
TGCGCCAGCAGCGCGGGGGGGTACACAGATACGCAGTATTTT
>TRBV7-3|NA|NA|TRBJ1-2
CASSLDQARGGYNF
TGTGCCAGCAGCTTAGACCAGGCCCGGGGTGGCTACAACTTC
>TRBV7-9|NA|NA|TRBJ2-3
CASSLQRDTQYF
TGTGCCAGCAGCTTACAGAGAGATACGCAGTATTTT
>TRBV7-2|NA|many|TRBJ1-4
CASSLVLGATNEKLFF
TGTGCCAGCAGCTTAGTCCTGGGGGCAACTAATGAAAAACTGTTTTTT
>TRBV7-2|TRBD2|few|TRBJ2-2
CASRAAGAPNTGELFF
TGTGCCAGCAGGGCAGCGGGGGCCCCGAACACCGGGGAGCTGTTTTTT
>TRBV19|NA|NA|TRBJ1-1
CASSGWDPANTEAFF
TGTGCCAGTAGTGGCTGGGACCCTGCGAACACTGAAGCTTTCTTT
>TRBV6-5|NA|many|TRBJ2-3
CASNRLPQDTQYF
TGTGCCAGCAACCGCCTTCCCCAAGATACGCAGTATTTT
>TRBV19|TRBD1|many|TRBJ2-7
CASSRGTALSYEQYF
TGTGCCAGTAGTAGAGGGACAGCGCTCTCCTACGAGCAGTACTTC
>TRBV7-6|NA|NA|TRBJ1-6
CASSVGVTTVASPLHF
TGTGCCAGCAGCGTGGGGGTGACGACAGTCGCTTCACCCCTCCACTTT
>TRBV20-1|NA|NA|TRBJ1-1
CSVRGDAEAFF
TGCAGTGTCCGGGGGGACGCTGAAGCTTTCTTT
>TRBV12-3/TRBV12-4|NA|NA|TRBJ2-7
CASSFEGVSPLHFF
TGTGCCAGCAGTTTCGAGGGGGTATCCCCCCTCCACTTTTTC
>TRBV6-5|NA|NA|TRBJ1-6
CAISDPHRGSPLHF
TGTGCCATCAGTGATCCCCACCGAGGTTCACCCCTCCACTTT
>TRBV6-1|TRBD1|many|TRBJ1-1
CASSESGEQGEAFF
TGTGCCAGCAGTGAATCGGGGGAACAGGGGGAAGCTTTCTTT
>TRBV5-1|NA|once|TRBJ1-4
CASSLALVSGKLFF
TGCGCCAGCAGCTTGGCACTAGTCTCGGGAAAACTGTTTTTT
>TRBV24-1|NA|few|TRBJ1-1
CATSEGHKSGGAFF
TGTGCCACCAGTGAAGGGCACAAGAGTGGTGGGGCTTTCTTT
>TRBV12-3/TRBV12-4|TRBD1|once|TRBJ2-7
CASRPRQGINYEQYF
TGTGCCAGCAGACCTCGACAGGGGATAAACTACGAGCAGTACTTC
>TRBV20-1|TRBD1|NA|TRBJ2-5
CSAVTGGQRTQYF
TGCAGTGCGGTGACAGGGGGCCAGCGCACCCAGTACTTC
>TRBV25-1|NA|NA|TRBJ1-1
CASSEGGQPEAFF
TGTGCCAGCAGTGAGGGGGGGCAACCTGAAGCTTTCTTT
>TRBV5-4|NA|once|TRBJ2-2
CASSPPGRELFF
TGTGCCAGCAGCCCCCCAGGACGGGAGCTGTTTTTT
>TRBV9|NA|NA|TRBJ1-2
CASREGGTYGYTSF
TGTGCCAGCAGAGAAGGCGGAACCTATGGCTACACCTCCTTC
>TRBV9|NA|NA|TRBJ2-3
CASSVGTASTGTQYF
TGTGCCAGCAGCGTAGGGACAGCTAGCACAGGTACGCAGTATTTT
>TRBV29-1|TRBD1|NA|TRBJ2-3
CSGGTGSYNAQYF
TGCAGCGGCGGGACAGGGTCCTACAATGCGCAGTATTTT
>TRBV7-2|TRBD1|NA|TRBJ2-2
CASTTGATGELFF
TGTGCCAGTACTACAGGGGCCACCGGGGAGCTGTTTTTT
>TRBV7-2|NA|NA|TRBJ1-5
CASSFRRGNQPQHF
TGTGCCAGCAGCTTCCGCAGGGGCAATCAGCCCCAGCATTTT
>TRBV5-5|NA|NA|TRBJ2-1
CASSGQRTYNEQFF
TGTGCCAGCAGCGGACAGCGGACTTACAATGAGCAGTTCTTC
>TRBV7-3|NA|NA|TRBJ2-7
CASSVTRGVAYERYF
TGTGCCAGCAGCGTGACTCGCGGGGTCGCCTACGAAAGGTACTTC
>TRBV7-8|TRBD1|NA|TRBJ2-2
CASSLRDRGHYEQLFF
TGTGCCAGCAGCTTACGGGACAGGGGGCACTACGAGCAGCTGTTTTTT
>TRBV20-1|TRBD2|few|TRBJ2-7
CSATGTSGRTFSYEQYF
TGCAGTGCTACCGGGACTAGCGGGAGGACTTTCTCCTACGAGCAGTACTTC
>TRBV10-2|NA|few|TRBJ2-1
CTSSEYRGASNEQFF
TGCACCAGCAGTGAGTATAGGGGGGCATCGAATGAGCAGTTCTTC